The 5 T cell receptor beta chains reported below all come from one sample, sequenced in a study of cytomegalovirus exposure and HLA in healthy donors. PCR involved 60 Vbeta and 13 Jbeta primers. Generated by immunoSEQ multiplex PCR, the TCRdb table keeps only in-frame clones and is missing some. The repertoire includes 150,000 to 200,000 clones, about 10% of them detected once, and approximately 1.4% sits in the top ten. The specimen was PBMCs. The receptors were gathered from a woman in her twenties or thirties in good health and CMV-seropositive.

This chain's CDR3 is CASSIIGRWDQPQHF. The DNA of the CDR3 is TGTGCCAGTAGTATTATCGGCAGGTGGGATCAGCCCCAGCATTTT. The V and J genes are TRBV19 and TRBJ1-5, with no clear D. The CDR3 spans 15 residues. Germline V CDR1 and CDR2: LNHDA, SQIVND (reference sequence). Trimming left V 3 bases short and J 5 bases short, with 14 bases between.

The CDR3 sequence: CASSRGPSQETQYF. The CDR3 region has the DNA TGCGCCAGCAGTAGGGGGCCGAGCCAAGAGACCCAGTACTTC. The J gene is TRBJ2-5, the V gene TRBV10-1; 7 nucleotides agree with TRBD1. CDR3 length: 14 residues. Trimming cost V 5 bases and J 1 base; bases outside gene matches: 4. Per germline, CDR1 WNHNN and CDR2 SYGVQD (reference sequence).

This clone has a handful of counts. The gene calls are TRBV5-1 and TRBJ2-1; perhaps TRBD2 as D (7 bases). The CDR3 covers 18 residues. CDR1 is SGHRS, CDR2 YFSETQ, per germline. V gave up 3 bases and J gave up 3 bases, with 22 bases separating them. In nucleotides, the CDR3 is TGCGCCAGCAGCTCTCCCCGGGAAACGGGGGGCCACTACAATGAGCAGTTCTTC. Encoded protein: CASSSPRETGGHYNEQFF.

The rearrangement links TRBV27 to TRBJ2-5, with 9 bases aligning to TRBD2. Germline CDR1 is MNHEY and CDR2 is SMNVEV (reference sequence). This CDR3 region has 17 residues. V lost 6 bases and J lost 3; bases outside the gene matches: 14. The CDR3 loop reads CASRPVGGRGAKETQYF. The CDR3 DNA sequence: TGTGCCAGCAGGCCCGTCGGCGGGAGGGGGGCAAAAGAGACCCAGTACTTC.

In this sample, this clone turned up a few times. The chain joins TRBV10-1 to TRBJ2-1; 7 nucleotides line up with TRBD2. V lost 4 bases and J lost 9; bases outside the gene matches: 9. Germline CDR1 and CDR2: WNHNN and SYGVQD (reference sequence). This CDR3 has 14 amino acids. The CDR3 sequence is CASSVGGSPVEQFF. Here the CDR3 DNA reads TGCGCCAGCAGTGTTGGCGGGAGCCCGGTTGAGCAGTTCTTC.